A selection of T cell receptor beta chains follows, all from one sample in a study of T-cell memory formation after mild COVID-19. TCRdb reprocessed the 5' RACE reads via MiXCR and lists one record per CDR3 protein. The sample contains roughly 610,000 distinct CDR3 sequences, 17% of which appear only once. The sequencing sample was made of PBMCs or a T cell subset sorted from them (not recorded which). The receptors originated from an adult woman who had mild COVID-19 (a few samples of this study predate the infection). Cell type and time point are not known. The CDR3 runs from the conserved cysteine through the conserved F or W. A D gene is named only where the DNA matches it firmly. Some rows mark clone size as missing; the rest say once, few, many or name a class of expanded clone.

v_call,j_call,d_call,clone_size,cdr3_aa,cdr3_nt
TRBV6-1,TRBJ2-2,TRBD2,many,CASSPLAGETGELFF,TGTGCCAGCAGTCCTCTAGCGGGGGAAACCGGGGAGCTGTTTTTT
TRBV6-5,TRBJ1-3,NA,few,CATTDTGNTIYF,TGTGCCACCACGGACACTGGAAACACCATATATTTT
TRBV6-5,TRBJ2-1,NA,once,CASSYDREPSSEQFF,TGTGCCAGCAGTTACGACCGGGAGCCCTCCTCGGAGCAGTTCTTC
TRBV14,TRBJ2-1,NA,NA,CASSPPENEQFF,TGTGCCAGCAGCCCCCCGGAGAATGAGCAGTTCTTC
TRBV4-1,TRBJ1-1,NA,NA,CASSQRGDVTEAFF,TGCGCCAGCAGCCAAAGGGGGGATGTGACTGAAGCTTTCTTT
TRBV18,TRBJ2-5,NA,many,CASSPGLQETQYF,TGCGCCAGCAGCCCGGGTCTCCAAGAGACCCAGTACTTC
TRBV18,TRBJ1-3,NA,NA,CASSPLADNSGNTIYF,TGTGCCAGCTCACCATTGGCCGACAACTCTGGAAACACCATATATTTT
TRBV6-6,TRBJ2-5,TRBD2,NA,CASRLAGAGQTQYF,TGTGCCAGCAGACTAGCGGGAGCAGGACAGACCCAGTACTTC
TRBV5-1,TRBJ1-5,NA,many,CASSLGPGRGNQPQHF,TGCGCCAGCAGCTTGGGGCCGGGTCGTGGCAATCAGCCCCAGCATTTT
TRBV12-3/TRBV12-4,TRBJ1-5,NA,NA,CASSFVTNSNQPQHF,TGTGCCAGCAGTTTCGTCACAAATAGCAATCAGCCCCAGCATTTT
TRBV14,TRBJ1-1,TRBD1,NA,CASSQVGGTGGHTEAFF,TGTGCCAGCAGCCAAGTCGGGGGGACAGGGGGTCACACTGAAGCTTTCTTT
TRBV7-3,TRBJ2-1,NA,many,CASSLEAYSGQFF,TGTGCCAGCAGCTTAGAGGCCTATTCTGGGCAGTTCTTC
TRBV30,TRBJ2-2,TRBD1,few,CAWTGQAKSGELFF,TGTGCCTGGACCGGACAGGCTAAATCGGGGGAGCTGTTTTTT
TRBV7-6,TRBJ2-5,TRBD2,NA,CASRLAGARTETQYF,TGTGCCAGCAGGCTAGCGGGAGCAAGGACGGAGACCCAGTACTTC
TRBV7-2,TRBJ2-1,NA,few,CASSLVDSYNEQFF,TGTGCCAGCAGCTTAGTAGACTCTTACAATGAGCAGTTCTTC
TRBV14,TRBJ2-7,TRBD1,few,CASSQDRGGPYEQYF,TGTGCCAGCAGCCAAGATAGAGGGGGCCCGTACGAGCAGTACTTC
TRBV7-8,TRBJ1-3,TRBD1,NA,CASSDRVGNTIYF,TGTGCCAGCAGCGACAGGGTGGGAAACACCATATATTTT
TRBV20-1,TRBJ2-7,TRBD1,few,CSAKGQGTYEQYF,TGCAGTGCTAAGGGACAGGGTACCTACGAGCAGTACTTC
TRBV7-6,TRBJ2-5,NA,once,CASSLRGQRQETQYF,TGTGCCAGCAGCTTAAGAGGACAAAGACAAGAGACCCAGTACTTC
TRBV7-9,TRBJ2-1,TRBD2,few,CASSLLAGGPEEQFF,TGTGCCAGCAGCTTATTAGCGGGAGGGCCGGAGGAGCAGTTCTTC
TRBV5-5,TRBJ2-1,TRBD2,few,CASTRISSGSRSYNEQFF,TGTGCCAGCACCAGGATATCGAGCGGGAGTAGATCCTACAATGAGCAGTTCTTC
TRBV5-1,TRBJ2-6,TRBD2,NA,CASSSGAGKSGANVLTF,TGCGCCAGCAGCAGCGGGGCAGGGAAGTCTGGGGCCAACGTCCTGACTTTC
TRBV6-5,TRBJ2-5,TRBD2,few,CASSYSVRGGRQTQYF,TGTGCCAGCAGTTACTCGGTCCGGGGGGGTAGACAGACCCAGTACTTC
TRBV5-1,TRBJ2-2,TRBD1,few,CASKTGFGVRELFF,TGCGCCAGCAAGACAGGGTTCGGAGTTAGGGAGCTGTTTTTT
TRBV7-2,TRBJ1-6,NA,NA,CASSLGDSPLHF,TGTGCCAGCAGCTTAGGGGATTCACCCCTCCACTTT
TRBV7-9,TRBJ1-2,NA,NA,CASSYADSGYTF,TGTGCCAGCAGCTACGCCGACAGTGGCTACACCTTC